The 30 T cell receptor beta chains in this list originate from one sample, sequenced in a study of cytomegalovirus exposure and HLA in healthy donors. The PCR made use of 60 Vbeta and 13 Jbeta primers. Only in-frame clones appear in the TCRdb table, and some are missing; sequencing was by immunoSEQ multiplex PCR. The table lists about 99,000 clones, roughly 80% of them singletons, with about 4.1% in the top ten. Sequencing was carried out using PBMCs. All receptors come from a man aged 50-59 years in good health and CMV-seropositive.

The CDR3 region is CAWSPTGTRPLLYF. The CDR3 DNA reads TGTGCCTGGAGTCCGACAGGGACCCGTCCTCTTTTGTACTTC. The chain recombines TRBV30 with TRBJ2-7, with 7 nucleotides matching TRBD1. V was pared by 2 bases and J by 12 bases, with 16 bases of the junction left unmatched. The CDR3 has 14 residues. The germline gives CDR1 GTSNPN, CDR2 SVGIG (reference sequence).

This clone has just a few counts. The rearrangement joins TRBV7-2 to TRBJ2-5, with D tentatively TRBD2 (5 bases). Germline assignment: CDR1 SGHTA and CDR2 FQGNSA. This CDR3 spans 14 amino acids. Trimming shortened V by 3 bases and J by 1 base, and 9 bases separated the two germline ends. The CDR3 DNA is TGTGCCAGCAGCTTCCCTAGCACCCAAGAGACCCAGTACTTC. Its protein product is CASSFPSTQETQYF.

CDR3 protein: CASKETSGWDEQFF. Here the CDR3 DNA reads TGTGCCAGCAAGGAGACTAGCGGGTGGGATGAGCAGTTCTTC. The chain links TRBV5-5 to TRBJ2-1; 10 nucleotides align to TRBD2. This CDR3 comprises 14 residues. V gave up 6 bases and J gave up 8 bases; unmatched junction bases: 8. CDR1 and CDR2 (germline): SGHKS, YYEKEE (reference sequence).

This clone has a single count. This CDR3 is CASSQQLPSGLITGELFF. As DNA, the CDR3 is TGTGCCAGCAGCCAGCAACTTCCTAGCGGGCTAATCACCGGGGAGCTGTTTTTT. J is TRBJ2-2 and V is TRBV4-2, with 8 bases matching TRBD2. V lost 3 bases and J lost 4; bases outside the gene matches: 13. The CDR3 has 18 amino acids. Per germline, CDR1 LGHNA and CDR2 YNFKEQ.

This chain uses TRBV9 with TRBJ2-6; 8 bases match TRBD1. The CDR3 spans 17 residues. CDR1 is SGDLS, CDR2 YYNGEE, per germline. Germline trimming cut 1 base from V and 4 bases from J; bases unmatched to any gene: 7. The CDR3 nucleotides read TGTGCCAGCAGCGTATTGGCAGGGGGCTCCGGGGCCAACGTCCTGACTTTC. Its translation is CASSVLAGGSGANVLTF.

This clone was recorded a few times. Here the CDR3 DNA reads TGCAGTGCTGGCACAGGGAATACGCAGTATTTT. Residues: CSAGTGNTQYF. The chain uses TRBV20-1 and TRBJ2-3; D is perhaps TRBD1 (6 bases). V lost 5 bases, J lost 7 bases, and 10 bases lay in between. There are 11 residues in the CDR3. CDR1 DFQATT and CDR2 SNEGSKA come from the germline V gene (reference sequence).

There are a few counts of this clone. This chain links TRBV30 with TRBJ1-2; D unresolved. The CDR3 has 11 residues. Looked up from germline, CDR1 is GTSNPN and CDR2 is SVGIG (reference sequence). Trimming left V 2 bases short and J 7 bases short, with 8 bases between. In DNA form, the CDR3 reads TGTGCCTGGAGTCCCTTTAGTGGCTACACCTTC. Its translation: CAWSPFSGYTF.

As concerns this clone: Other DNA variants within this sample encode the same CDR3. V is TRBV7-3 and J is TRBJ1-2; maybe TRBD1 (6 bases). The germline CDR1 and CDR2 sequences are SGHTA and FQGTGA. V shed 2 bases and J shed 4 bases, with 14 bases lying between them. This CDR3 spans 15 amino acids. The CDR3 nucleotides are TGTGCCAGCAGCTTAGGTTGGGGGCCGACCTATGGCTACACCTTC. Amino acids: CASSLGWGPTYGYTF. Drawing the rest from reference TRBV7-3 and TRBJ1-2, the complete variable domain is GAGVSQTPSNKVTEKGKYVELRCDPISGHTALYWYRQSLGQGPEFLIYFQGTGAADDSGLPNDRFFAVRPEGSVSTLKIQRTERGDSAVYLCASSLGWGPTYGYTFGSGTRLTVV.

The table lists this clone with a few counts. The V call is TRBV28, the J call TRBJ2-5; 8 bases agree with TRBD1. The J call may not be correct, given that the DNA end is closer to TRBJ2-7. The CDR3 spans 14 residues. In germline, CDR1 is MDHEN, CDR2 SYDVKM. The CDR3 DNA sequence: TGTGCCAGCAGGGGCCGACAGGGGATAAACGAGCAGTACTTC. Its protein product is CASRGRQGINEQYF.

The count of this clone is one. The rearrangement links TRBV7-2 to TRBJ2-2; 7 bases map to TRBD2. J gave up 5 bases and V 6 bases, and 6 bases lay outside the gene matches. CDR1 is SGHTA and CDR2 is FQGNSA in the germline V gene. There are 14 residues in the CDR3. The DNA of the CDR3 is TGTGCCAGCAGGGCCCTGGGGGGGACCGGGGAGCTGTTTTTT. Protein: CASRALGGTGELFF.

The gene calls are TRBV10-3 and TRBJ2-1, with 8 bases identical to TRBD1. Per germline, CDR1 ENHRY and CDR2 SYGVKD. With 6 bases clipped from V and 2 bases from J, the junction kept 9 bases outside the gene matches. The CDR3 length is 16 residues. This CDR3 reads CAISPTGQGAYNEQFF. CDR3 sequence (DNA): TGTGCCATCAGCCCTACCGGACAGGGCGCCTACAATGAGCAGTTCTTC.

This chain connects TRBV7-9 to TRBJ2-2, with TRBD1 identical over 8 bases. The CDR3 is 15 residues long. The V gene's germline CDR1 is SEHNR and CDR2 FQNEAQ (reference sequence). V lost 5 bases to trimming and J lost 2 bases; unmatched junction nucleotides: 4. The CDR3 bases are TGTGCCAGCAGCCAGGGACAGGTTAACACCGGGGAGCTGTTTTTT. Protein: CASSQGQVNTGELFF.

V is TRBV19 and J is TRBJ2-5; 8 bases match TRBD1. Per germline, CDR1 LNHDA and CDR2 SQIVND (reference sequence). V lost 9 bases, J lost 5 bases, and 11 bases stayed unmatched. CDR3 length equals 14 residues. The CDR3 DNA sequence: TGTGCCAGCACCGACAGGGGAGGTACGGAGACCCAGTACTTC. Its protein is CASTDRGGTETQYF.

V is TRBV28 and J is TRBJ2-7, with 7 bases lining up with TRBD2. This CDR3 spans 15 amino acids. V shed 7 bases and J 2 bases; nucleotides not matched to a gene: 11. Germline V gene lookup returns CDR1 MDHEN and CDR2 SYDVKM. CDR3 in amino acids: CASTQGGQPPYEQYF. The DNA of the CDR3 is TGTGCCAGCACTCAGGGAGGGCAGCCACCCTACGAGCAGTACTTC. The full variable domain, in which reference TRBV28 and TRBJ2-7 provide the parts outside the CDR3, is DVKVTQSSRYLVKRTGEKVFLECVQDMDHENMFWYRQDPGLGLRLIYFSYDVKMKEKGDIPEGYSVSREKKERFSLILESASTNQTSMYLCASTQGGQPPYEQYFGPGTRLTVT.

V is TRBV29-1 and J is TRBJ2-3; 11 bases align to TRBD1. J lost 5 bases, V lost 6 bases, and 10 bases had no gene match. The CDR3 loop spans 15 amino acids. The germline CDR1 and CDR2 sequences are SQVTM and ANQGSEA. The DNA of the CDR3 is TGCAGCGTGGGGGGGGGACAGGGGGTGAGAGATACGCAGTATTTT. Its translation: CSVGGGQGVRDTQYF.

This chain joins TRBV19 and TRBJ2-3; possibly TRBD2 for D (6 bases). From germline, CDR1 is LNHDA and CDR2 SQIVND (reference sequence). Between the trimmed V and J ends, which lost 2 bases and 4 bases, there was a span of 22 bases. The CDR3 totals 18 residues. The CDR3 coding sequence is TGTGCCAGTAGTATATCCGGGGGTAGCTGGGCGCGGTCAGATACGCAGTATTTT. It is translated as CASSISGGSWARSDTQYF.

The chain uses TRBV7-3 and TRBJ2-7, with TRBD1 matching 7 bases. This CDR3 is 15 amino acids long. The V segment lost 3 bases and the J segment 3 bases; nucleotides outside the gene matches: 8. CDR1 and CDR2 (germline): SGHTA, FQGTGA. CDR3 region: CASSFTTGQDYEQYF. Here the CDR3 DNA reads TGTGCCAGCAGCTTCACCACCGGACAGGACTACGAGCAGTACTTC.

The CDR3 loop is CASSAEGGTGGAKNIQYF. Here the CDR3 DNA reads TGTGCCAGCAGCGCCGAGGGGGGGACAGGGGGCGCCAAAAACATTCAGTACTTC. V and J are TRBV9 and TRBJ2-4, with 12 bases identical to TRBD1. The CDR3 contains 18 residues. The germline gives CDR1 SGDLS, CDR2 YYNGEE. V was pared by 3 bases and J by 1 base, with 8 bases of the junction left unmatched. The variable domain in full, with the rest retrieved from reference TRBV9 and TRBJ2-4, is DSGVTQTPKHLITATGQRVTLRCSPRSGDLSVYWYQQSLDQGLQFLIQYYNGEERAKGNILERFSAQQFPDLHSELNLSSLELGDSALYFCASSAEGGTGGAKNIQYFGAGTRLSVL.

The chain couples TRBV2 to TRBJ2-7; 8 bases line up with TRBD1. The CDR3 runs 14 residues. The germline gives CDR1 SNHLY, CDR2 FYNNEI. In nucleotides, the CDR3 is TGTGCGACACGAACGGACAGGGTGATCTACGAGCAGTACTTC. This sequence encodes CATRTDRVIYEQYF.

V is TRBV7-3 and J is TRBJ2-5; tentative D call: TRBD1 (6 bases). With 4 bases removed from V and 1 base from J, the gap between germline ends came to 10 bases. Germline CDR1 reads SGHTA; CDR2 reads FQGTGA. The CDR3 spans 14 residues. CDR3 protein: CASSSGRGQETQYF. For the CDR3, the DNA is TGTGCCAGCAGCTCGGGCAGGGGCCAAGAGACCCAGTACTTC.

This clone was found a few times. The chain combines TRBV27 with TRBJ2-6; D perhaps matches TRBD1 (5 bases). This CDR3 region has 14 residues. Germline CDR1 reads MNHEY; CDR2 reads SMNVEV (reference sequence). With 5 bases removed from V and 3 bases from J, the gap between germline ends came to 8 bases. CDR3: CASSQGRGANVLTF. CDR3 DNA: TGTGCCAGCAGTCAGGGCCGTGGGGCCAACGTCCTGACTTTC.

This clone was seen only once. This chain links TRBV7-2 with TRBJ2-3, with D tentatively TRBD2 (5 bases). The V end was cut by 3 bases, the J end by 0 bases, with 10 bases between. Germline V lookup: CDR1 SGHTA, CDR2 FQGNSA. The CDR3 length is 15 residues. As DNA, the CDR3 is TGTGCCAGCAGCTTTCGGGGTGGGAGCACAGATACGCAGTATTTT. Protein sequence: CASSFRGGSTDTQYF.

The V and J genes are TRBV4-1 and TRBJ2-7; 8 bases align to TRBD2. This CDR3 contains 14 residues. V dropped 1 base and J dropped 3; count of bases not matched to a gene: 2. The germline V gene has CDR1 MGHRA and CDR2 YSYEKL. The CDR3 DNA sequence: TGCGCCAGCAGCCAAGCGGGAGGGCTCTACGAGCAGTACTTC. This translates into CASSQAGGLYEQYF.

J is TRBJ1-2 and V is TRBV25-1, with TRBD1 matching over 8 bases. The length of the CDR3 is 15 residues. The germline gives CDR1 MGHDK, CDR2 SYGVNS. Trimming at V came to 6 bases and at J to 4 bases, leaving 10 bases not matched to a gene. This chain's CDR3 is CASSASRGPSYGYTF. The CDR3 coding sequence is TGTGCCAGCAGCGCCTCCAGGGGGCCTTCCTATGGCTACACCTTC.

This rearrangement joins TRBV11-2 to TRBJ2-7, with a tentative D call TRBD2 (5 bases). Between the trimmed V and J ends, which lost 5 bases and 0 bases, there was a span of 14 bases. The CDR3 runs 15 residues. Per germline, CDR1 SGHAT and CDR2 FQNNGV. CDR3 nucleotide sequence: TGTGCCAGCAGCCTAAATGGACTGAGCTCCTACGAGCAGTACTTC. Translation: CASSLNGLSSYEQYF. The full variable domain, completed using reference TRBV11-2 and TRBJ2-7, is EAGVAQSPRYKIIEKRQSVAFWCNPISGHATLYWYQQILGQGPKLLIQFQNNGVVDDSQLPKDRFSAERLKGVDSTLKIQPAKLEDSAVYLCASSLNGLSSYEQYFGPGTRLTVT.

The chain employs TRBV6-5 and TRBJ1-1; a possible D gene is TRBD1 (6 bases). V lost 5 bases, J lost 1 base, and 8 bases lay in between. CDR3 length equals 13 residues. Looked up from germline, CDR1 is MNHEY and CDR2 is SVGAGI. CDR3 bases: TGTGCCAGCAGTCAGGGGCCGAACACTGAAGCTTTCTTT. Encoded protein: CASSQGPNTEAFF.

The chain carries TRBV27 and TRBJ2-3, with a tentative D call TRBD2 (5 bases). Germline CDR1 and CDR2: MNHEY and SMNVEV (reference sequence). The CDR3 runs to 14 residues. The V end was cut by 3 bases, the J end by 2 bases, with 9 bases between. CDR3 DNA: TGTGCCAGCAGTTTCAGAGGGCCCACAGATACGCAGTATTTT. It encodes CASSFRGPTDTQYF.

The V and J genes are TRBV27 and TRBJ2-1, with TRBD2 matching over 10 bases. CDR3 length: 16 residues. Germline loops: CDR1 MNHEY, CDR2 SMNVEV (reference sequence). J was trimmed by 0 bases and V by 6 bases; bases with no gene match: 5. CDR3 in DNA: TGTGCCAGCAGCCCTTTAGCGGGAGGCTCCTACAATGAGCAGTTCTTC. Its translation is CASSPLAGGSYNEQFF.

The chain carries TRBV18 and TRBJ2-3; TRBD1 might be the D (6 bases). CDR1 KGHSH and CDR2 LQKENI come from the germline V gene. The CDR3 has 12 amino acids. V was shortened by 1 base and J by 11 bases, with 10 bases between the two germline ends. The CDR3 is CASSPQGVEQYF. The DNA for the CDR3 is TGTGCCAGCTCACCACAGGGGGTAGAGCAGTATTTT.

V and J are TRBV7-6 and TRBJ2-5; the D is unclear. V dropped 4 bases and J dropped 1 base, with 16 bases sitting between them. In germline, CDR1 is SGHVS, CDR2 FNYEAQ. This CDR3 region has 16 residues. The CDR3 reads CASSSGLDVIQETQYF. CDR3 bases: TGTGCCAGCAGCTCGGGTCTAGACGTTATCCAAGAGACCCAGTACTTC. The whole variable domain, filled in from reference TRBV7-6 and TRBJ2-5, reads GAGVSQSPRYKVTKRGQDVALRCDPISGHVSLYWYRQALGQGPEFLTYFNYEAQQDKSGLPNDRFSAERPEGSISTLTIQRTEQRDSAMYRCASSSGLDVIQETQYFGPGTRLLVL.